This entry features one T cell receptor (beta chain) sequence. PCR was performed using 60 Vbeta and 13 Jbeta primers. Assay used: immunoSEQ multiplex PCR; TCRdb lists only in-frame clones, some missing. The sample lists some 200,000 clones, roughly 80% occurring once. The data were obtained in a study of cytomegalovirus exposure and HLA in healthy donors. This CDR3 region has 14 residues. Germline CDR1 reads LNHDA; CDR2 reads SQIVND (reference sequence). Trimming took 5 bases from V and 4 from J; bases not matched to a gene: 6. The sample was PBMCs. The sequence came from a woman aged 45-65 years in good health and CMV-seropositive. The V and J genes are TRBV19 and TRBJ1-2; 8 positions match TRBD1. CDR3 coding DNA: TGTGCCAGTAGTTTGGACAGGGAAGGCTATGGCTACACCTTC. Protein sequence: CASSLDREGYGYTF.